Following are 13 T cell receptor beta chains from one sample sequenced in a study of human T cells and chemical hapten exposure. TCRdb redid the calling of the RACE reads with MiXCR, one entry per CDR3 protein. The repertoire holds around 70,000 distinct CDR3 sequences, with about 6.5% as singletons. The time point: healthy volunteer bleed at 6 weeks. It was from unfractionated whole blood that total RNA was extracted. The sample was whole blood. All receptors derive from a female donor in good health. Some clones in this sample may be carry-over from other donors' samples.

This clonotype was counted many times. V gene TRBV4-1 combines with J gene TRBJ1-3, with D hard to call. The V end lost 0 bases, the J end lost 0 bases, and 9 bases lay between the germline ends. Germline V lookup: CDR1 MGHRA, CDR2 YSYEKL. CDR3 size: 16 residues. This CDR3 is CASSQDRTYSGNTIYF. The CDR3 DNA reads as TGCGCCAGCAGCCAAGATAGGACGTACTCTGGAAACACCATATATTTT.

On this clonotype: With a much larger clone just one base away, this may be a read error. The chain couples TRBV20-1 to TRBJ2-1; no definite D call. With 3 bases removed from V and 5 bases from J, the gap between germline ends came to 17 bases. This CDR3 region has 15 residues. Germline V gives CDR1 DFQATT, CDR2 SNEGSKA (reference sequence). The chain's CDR3 is CSASPAQGTHNEQFF. CDR3 bases: TGCAGTGCTAGTCCTGCCCAAGGAACCCACAATGAGCAGTTCTTC.

This clonotype was detected a few times. The genes are TRBV4-2 and TRBJ2-2; 13 bases agree with TRBD2. The germline V gene has CDR1 LGHNA and CDR2 YNFKEQ. The CDR3 sequence is 17 residues long. Unmatched junction bases numbered 9, after V lost 4 bases and J lost 7 bases. The CDR3 DNA is TGTGCCAGCAGCCCCTTAACTAGCGGGAGGGCCAACGGGGAGCTGTTTTTT. Translation gives CASSPLTSGRANGELFF.

This clonotype showed up many times. This rearrangement joins TRBV7-2 to TRBJ2-7, with D tentatively TRBD1 (5 bases). The CDR3 is made up of 14 amino acids. V dropped 5 bases and J dropped 4 bases, with 15 bases sitting between them. The germline V gene encodes CDR1 SGHTA and CDR2 FQGNSA. The CDR3 region is CASSLSRDMYEQYF. As DNA, the CDR3 is TGTGCCAGCAGCCTGAGCAGGGATATGTACGAGCAGTACTTC. Filled out from reference TRBV7-2 and TRBJ2-7, the complete variable domain reads GAGVSQSPSNKVTEKGKDVELRCDPISGHTALYWYRQSLGQGLEFLIYFQGNSAPDKSGLPSDRFSAERTGGSVSTLTIQRTQQEDSAVYLCASSLSRDMYEQYFGPGTRLTVT.

The sample holds a few counts of this clonotype. The genes are TRBV5-6 and TRBJ2-3; 7 bases match TRBD1. The J segment lost 1 base and the V segment lost 0 bases, leaving 2 bases of the junction unmatched. The CDR3 consists of 15 residues. CDR1 and CDR2 from the germline V gene are SGHDT and YYEEEE. CDR3 loop: CASSLAGQGTDTQYF. The CDR3 bases are TGTGCCAGCAGCTTGGCCGGACAGGGCACAGATACGCAGTATTTT.

This clonotype was counted ten times or more. V usage is TRBV5-1 and J usage is TRBJ2-4; D is tentatively TRBD1 or TRBD2 (5 bases each). The V end lost 3 bases, the J end lost 0 bases, and 10 bases lay between the germline ends. Germline lookup yields CDR1 SGHRS and CDR2 YFSETQ. CDR3 length equals 15 residues. The CDR3: CASSSGTQAKNIQYF. CDR3 bases: TGCGCCAGCAGCTCCGGGACCCAAGCCAAAAACATTCAGTACTTC.

As DNA, the CDR3 is TGTGCCAGCAGCGTTGAGAAGGGATCTGGCACAGATACGCAGTATTTT. This sequence encodes CASSVEKGSGTDTQYF. The chain recombines TRBV6-2 or TRBV6-3 with TRBJ2-3, with D hard to call. Looked up from germline, CDR1 is MNHEY and CDR2 is SVGEGT. The CDR3 runs 16 residues. V was clipped by 6 bases and J by 1 base, with 17 bases between them.

This clonotype has at least ten counts. The rearrangement uses TRBV4-1 and TRBJ2-3; the D gene is possibly TRBD1 (5 bases). V lost 6 bases to trimming and J lost 2 bases, with 12 bases between them. In germline, CDR1 is MGHRA, CDR2 YSYEKL. The length of the CDR3 is 14 residues. The CDR3: CASSIRDNTDTQYF. Here the CDR3 DNA reads TGCGCCAGCAGTATCAGGGATAACACAGATACGCAGTATTTT.

This clonotype was observed a few times. J is TRBJ2-1 and V is TRBV28, with TRBD2 matching over 7 bases. Losses at the gene ends were 4 bases for V and 8 bases for J; bases not matched to a gene: 11. Germline V CDR1 and CDR2: MDHEN, SYDVKM. The CDR3 consists of 15 residues. CDR3 in amino acids: CASSSAGPIDDEQFF. The CDR3 nucleotides read TGTGCCAGCAGTTCAGCGGGACCCATTGACGATGAGCAGTTCTTC.

The sample holds many counts of this clonotype. V usage is TRBV12-3 or TRBV12-4 and J usage is TRBJ1-5; a weak D match, TRBD1 (5 bases). The CDR3 totals 16 residues. V lost 6 bases to trimming and J lost 1 base, with 16 bases between them. The CDR3 nucleotides are TGTGCCAGCAGCCCGGCGGGGCGGGGGAGCAATCAGCCCCAGCATTTT. Translated: CASSPAGRGSNQPQHF.

This clonotype was seen repeatedly, ten times or more. This rearrangement joins TRBV5-1 to TRBJ2-1; the match to TRBD2 covers 8 bases. CDR3 size: 16 residues. Germline V gene sequence: CDR1 SGHRS, CDR2 YFSETQ. Trimming removed 2 bases from V and 9 bases from J; junction bases left unmatched: 13. The DNA of the CDR3 is TGCGCCAGCAGCTTTCTAGCGGGTCCCGGGGGAAGTGAGCAGTTCTTC. Translating gives CASSFLAGPGGSEQFF. The variable domain in full, completed from reference TRBV5-1 and TRBJ2-1, reads KAGVTQTPRYLIKTRGQQVTLSCSPISGHRSVSWYQQTPGQGLQFLFEYFSETQRNKGNFPGRFSGRQFSNSRSEMNVSTLELGDSALYLCASSFLAGPGGSEQFFGPGTRLTVL.

In its sample, this clonotype was seen many times. V and J are TRBV20-1 and TRBJ2-1, with 8 bases matching TRBD2. V lost 3 bases to trimming and J lost 3 bases; unmatched junction nucleotides: 10. Germline CDR1 DFQATT, CDR2 SNEGSKA (reference sequence). The length of the CDR3 is 16 residues. The CDR3 protein is CSARGRGSGNYNEQFF. The CDR3 region has the DNA TGCAGTGCTAGGGGTCGTGGTAGCGGGAACTACAATGAGCAGTTCTTC.

This clonotype appeared many times. This sequence joins TRBV10-3 and TRBJ2-1, with 12 bases identical to TRBD2. This CDR3 is 13 amino acids long. CDR1 is ENHRY and CDR2 is SYGVKD in the germline V gene. J gave up 6 bases and V 10 bases, and 4 bases lay outside the gene matches. The CDR3 sequence is CATGLAGLNEQFF. The CDR3 DNA reads as TGTGCCACCGGACTAGCGGGACTCAATGAGCAGTTCTTC.